The entry below describes one T cell receptor beta chain. The target antigen is unknown. This sample was included in a study of OX40 agonist ivuxolimab in advanced cancers. V was clipped by 0 bases and J by 3 bases, with 9 bases between them. This CDR3 contains 14 residues. Germline lookup yields CDR1 SGHDT and CDR2 YYEEEE. Findings and limits, study-wide: The work left the antigen specificity of expanded peripheral T cells undetermined.

The protocol was immunoSEQ multiplex PCR, while the TCRdb copy is restricted to in-frame clones and leaves out a portion. The top ten clones hold around 2% of a sample with about 50,000 clones, more than 85% of them seen once. Enrollment shut out patients with autoimmune disease history or systemic immunosuppression. This TCR was recovered from an adult with an advanced solid tumor such as melanoma, head and neck, liver or kidney cancer. This sample comprised CD4+ or CD8+ T cells sorted from blood, obtained in a trial of the OX40 agonist ivuxolimab. The V call is TRBV5-6, the J call TRBJ1-1; D is uncertain. The CDR3 reads CASSLAGEYTEAFF. Here the CDR3 DNA reads TGTGCCAGCAGCTTGGCTGGTGAATACACTGAAGCTTTCTTT.